A single sample gave rise to the 20 T cell receptor beta chains below, sequenced in a study of shared clonotypes between healthy human individuals. The data were produced by immunoSEQ multiplex PCR, yet TCRdb's version contains in-frame clones alone and is incomplete. This sample has roughly 2,300,000 clones; under 95% occur once, and the top ten carry 0.37%. What was sequenced was naive CD4+ T cells from PBMCs. The subset is: CD45RA+ positively selected. The receptors derive from a man aged 18 to 30 in good health. Some clones in this sample may be carry-over from other donors' samples.

The gene calls are TRBV7-2 and TRBJ2-5; D perhaps matches TRBD2 (5 bases). Deletions cut 5 bases from V and 5 bases from J, with 12 bases between. This CDR3 is 13 amino acids long. CDR1 and CDR2 (germline): SGHTA, FQGNSA. The DNA for the CDR3 is TGTGCCAGCAGCGCAGGACGAGGGGAGACCCAGTACTTC. Protein: CASSAGRGETQYF.

The chain has TRBV25-1 and TRBJ2-7; D is unclear. V dropped 2 bases and J dropped 1 base, with 6 bases sitting between them. Germline-derived CDR1 and CDR2 are MGHDK and SYGVNS. The CDR3 is made up of 13 amino acids. In DNA form, the CDR3 reads TGTGCCAGCAGTGAAAGGAGATCCTACGAGCAGTACTTC. Its translation: CASSERRSYEQYF.

The J gene is TRBJ1-6, the V gene TRBV28; no clear D gene. Germline V gene data show CDR1 as MDHEN and CDR2 as SYDVKM. V was shortened by 5 bases and J by 6 bases, with 14 bases between the two germline ends. This CDR3 contains 15 residues. CDR3: CASSPLRGANSPLHF. The CDR3 nucleotides read TGTGCCAGCAGTCCCCTCCGGGGAGCTAATTCACCCCTCCACTTT. Based on the CDR3 plus reference TRBV28 and TRBJ1-6, the full variable domain is DVKVTQSSRYLVKRTGEKVFLECVQDMDHENMFWYRQDPGLGLRLIYFSYDVKMKEKGDIPEGYSVSREKKERFSLILESASTNQTSMYLCASSPLRGANSPLHFGNGTRLTVT.

Of note for this clone: Additional DNA sequences in this sample encode the identical CDR3. The chain has TRBV28 and TRBJ1-1, with no clear D. In germline, CDR1 is MDHEN, CDR2 SYDVKM. This CDR3 region has 14 residues. V shed 6 bases and J shed 0 bases, with 11 bases lying between them. The DNA for the CDR3 is TGTGCCAGCAGCCCAGGACTGCTGAACACTGAAGCTTTCTTT. This encodes CASSPGLLNTEAFF. The whole variable domain, remainder taken from reference TRBV28 and TRBJ1-1, is DVKVTQSSRYLVKRTGEKVFLECVQDMDHENMFWYRQDPGLGLRLIYFSYDVKMKEKGDIPEGYSVSREKKERFSLILESASTNQTSMYLCASSPGLLNTEAFFGQGTRLTVV.

V and J are TRBV7-9 and TRBJ1-3; D might be TRBD1 (5 bases). V lost 5 bases to trimming and J lost 4 bases, with 18 bases between them. The CDR3 loop spans 16 amino acids. Germline V lookup: CDR1 SEHNR, CDR2 FQNEAQ (reference sequence). The CDR3 DNA follows: TGTGCCAGCAGCCTCACGAGGGCAGGGCAGGGAAACACCATATATTTT. Translation: CASSLTRAGQGNTIYF.

The table lists this clone with a count of one. The rearrangement uses TRBV10-3 and TRBJ2-5; 9 nucleotides agree with TRBD1. Unmatched junction bases numbered 7, after V lost 6 bases and J lost 5 bases. This CDR3 region has 14 residues. The germline CDR1 and CDR2 sequences are ENHRY and SYGVKD. The chain's CDR3 is CAISLTGGDETQYF. CDR3 bases: TGTGCCATCAGCTTGACAGGGGGTGACGAGACCCAGTACTTC.

J is TRBJ2-1 and V is TRBV9; weak D call: TRBD1 (6 bases). CDR3 length: 16 amino acids. Trimming pared 4 bases from V and 2 bases from J, leaving 16 bases between. CDR1 is SGDLS and CDR2 is YYNGEE in the germline V gene. The CDR3 is CASSPDQGLPYNEQFF. Here the CDR3 DNA reads TGTGCCAGCAGCCCAGATCAGGGGCTCCCCTACAATGAGCAGTTCTTC.

This clone was observed once. The gene calls are TRBV16 and TRBJ2-2; D not resolved. Between the trimmed V and J ends, which lost 4 bases and 3 bases, there was a span of 9 bases. The V gene's germline CDR1 is KGHSY and CDR2 FQNENV. This CDR3 contains 14 residues. This CDR3 reads CASSRTGYTGELFF. The CDR3 DNA is TGTGCCAGCAGCCGAACCGGCTACACCGGGGAGCTGTTTTTT.

Comments on this clone: No DNA is shown, since the ends of the CDR3 on it are uncertain; the CDR3 is the one TCRdb lists. This CDR3 reads CASSFGLGAPHF. The rearrangement joins TRBV27 to TRBJ2-7; the table names TRBD1, a call not compared with the DNA. The CDR3 is made up of 12 amino acids, end residues included. Germline assignment: CDR1 MNHEY and CDR2 SMNVEV (reference sequence).

DNA for the CDR3: TGTGCCAGCAGTTCCCGGACAGGGAAAGAGACCCAGTACTTC. This translates into CASSSRTGKETQYF. The gene calls are TRBV28 and TRBJ2-5; 8 bases fit TRBD1. V trimming: 4 bases; J trimming: 3 bases; junction bases outside the gene matches: 4. This CDR3 spans 14 amino acids. Germline V CDR1 and CDR2: MDHEN, SYDVKM.

V gene TRBV13 combines with J gene TRBJ2-7; 8 nucleotides line up with TRBD2. CDR1 is PRHDT and CDR2 is FYEKMQ in the germline V gene (reference sequence). The CDR3 runs 17 residues. The J segment lost 2 bases and the V segment lost 4 bases, leaving 13 bases of the junction unmatched. CDR3 DNA: TGTGCCAGCAGCTCCTACCTGGACCGGGGGGGGACCTACGAGCAGTACTTC. Its protein is CASSSYLDRGGTYEQYF.

A note on this clone: Different DNA sequences within this sample yield the same CDR3. The rearrangement joins TRBV5-6 to TRBJ1-5; possibly TRBD1 for D (6 bases). The V gene lost 2 bases and the J gene lost 7 bases, with 13 bases spanning the gap. CDR1 and CDR2 from the germline V gene are SGHDT and YYEEEE. CDR3 length: 14 residues. CDR3 sequence: CASSFRGAGQPQHF. In DNA form, the CDR3 reads TGTGCCAGCAGCTTTCGGGGGGCCGGACAGCCCCAGCATTTT.

In nucleotides, the CDR3 is TGTGCCAGCAGCCCGGGCCCCTACGAGCAGTACTTC. Translation: CASSPGPYEQYF. The rearrangement uses TRBV7-6 and TRBJ2-7; D is uncertain. In germline, CDR1 is SGHVS, CDR2 FNYEAQ. The V and J ends lost 5 bases and 2 bases respectively, with 7 bases between them. The CDR3 spans 12 residues.

As concerns this clone: The identical CDR3 is also encoded by other nucleotide sequences in the sample. V is TRBV5-4 and J is TRBJ2-2, with D maybe TRBD1 (6 bases). CDR3 length: 15 amino acids. The V gene lost 2 bases and the J gene lost 0 bases, with 8 bases spanning the gap. The V gene's germline CDR1 is SGHNT and CDR2 YYREEE (reference sequence). CDR3 in DNA: TGTGCCAGCAGCTTCCGACAGGCGAACACCGGGGAGCTGTTTTTT. This codes for CASSFRQANTGELFF. The full variable domain, its missing parts supplied by reference TRBV5-4 and TRBJ2-2, is ETGVTQSPTHLIKTRGQQVTLRCSSQSGHNTVSWYQQALGQGPQFIFQYYREEENGRGNFPPRFSGLQFPNYSSELNVNALELDDSALYLCASSFRQANTGELFFGEGSRLTVL.

The chain combines TRBV11-2 with TRBJ2-7, with TRBD1 identical over 11 bases. Germline V gene lookup returns CDR1 SGHAT and CDR2 FQNNGV. This CDR3 contains 15 residues. Trimming took 0 bases from V and 5 from J; bases not matched to a gene: 3. The CDR3 DNA follows: TGTGCCAGCAGCTTAGAGGGGACAGGGGGGAACGAGCAGTACTTC. Translated: CASSLEGTGGNEQYF.

The genes are TRBV5-1 and TRBJ2-3, with 9 bases lining up with TRBD1. This CDR3 contains 17 residues. The germline CDR1 and CDR2 sequences are SGHRS and YFSETQ. The junction had 17 bases not matched to a gene; V was cut back by 7 bases and J by 5 bases. The CDR3 nucleotides are TGCGCCAGCGTGCTGCGAGCGGTACAGGGGGCCGGAGATACGCAGTATTTT. It yields the protein CASVLRAVQGAGDTQYF. The full variable domain, rest sourced from reference TRBV5-1 and TRBJ2-3, is KAGVTQTPRYLIKTRGQQVTLSCSPISGHRSVSWYQQTPGQGLQFLFEYFSETQRNKGNFPGRFSGRQFSNSRSEMNVSTLELGDSALYLCASVLRAVQGAGDTQYFGPGTRLTVL.

The chain recombines TRBV11-2 with TRBJ2-7; D might be TRBD2 (5 bases). CDR1 and CDR2 from the germline V gene are SGHAT and FQNNGV. Trimming left V 5 bases short and J 3 bases short, with 8 bases between. The CDR3 has 12 residues. The CDR3 is CASSGDYYEQYF. The CDR3 nucleotides are TGTGCCAGCAGCGGCGACTACTACGAGCAGTACTTC.

V is TRBV19 and J is TRBJ2-3, with no clear D. V lost 7 bases and J lost 1, with 12 bases in between. The CDR3 is 14 residues long. From germline, CDR1 is LNHDA and CDR2 SQIVND (reference sequence). In nucleotides, the CDR3 is TGTGCCAGTACCGAGGTTGGGGGCACAGATACGCAGTATTTT. Its translation is CASTEVGGTDTQYF.

This clone was detected only a few times. This chain uses TRBV5-1 with TRBJ1-1; possibly TRBD1 for D (6 bases). The germline CDR1 and CDR2 sequences are SGHRS and YFSETQ. The V gene lost 4 bases and the J gene lost 1 base, with 11 bases spanning the gap. This CDR3 is 14 amino acids long. For the CDR3, the DNA is TGCGCCAGCAGCGGCCAGACAGGGAACACTGAAGCTTTCTTT. This gives the protein CASSGQTGNTEAFF. The full variable domain, rest sourced from reference TRBV5-1 and TRBJ1-1, is KAGVTQTPRYLIKTRGQQVTLSCSPISGHRSVSWYQQTPGQGLQFLFEYFSETQRNKGNFPGRFSGRQFSNSRSEMNVSTLELGDSALYLCASSGQTGNTEAFFGQGTRLTVV.

The rearrangement joins TRBV28 to TRBJ2-7; 9 nucleotides match TRBD1. This CDR3 comprises 15 residues. V trimming: 2 bases; J trimming: 3 bases; junction bases outside the gene matches: 5. Per germline, CDR1 MDHEN and CDR2 SYDVKM. The CDR3 loop is CASSLGGTGFYEQYF. DNA of the CDR3: TGTGCCAGCAGTTTAGGGGGGACAGGGTTCTACGAGCAGTACTTC.